A single sample gave rise to the 29 T cell receptor beta chains below, sequenced in a study of T cell responses to AZD1222 COVID-19 vaccine. Produced via immunoSEQ multiplex PCR; TCRdb's table is partial and in-frame only. The sample shows tens of thousands of clones, roughly 87% of them seen only once. Here the sequenced sample was peripheral blood, taken on day 0 of AZD1222 vaccination. These TCRs come from an adult in good health.

The chain carries TRBV7-9 and TRBJ1-3, with 7 bases lining up with TRBD1. Germline V CDR1 and CDR2: SEHNR, FQNEAQ (reference sequence). CDR3 length equals 14 residues. The V segment lost 5 bases and the J segment 4 bases; nucleotides outside the gene matches: 5. CDR3 protein: CASSQTGTGNTIYF. The DNA of the CDR3 is TGTGCCAGCAGCCAGACAGGGACAGGAAACACCATATATTTT.

The chain joins TRBV7-8 to TRBJ1-1; D not certain. This CDR3 contains 12 residues. The germline CDR1 and CDR2 sequences are SGHVS and FQNEAQ. V dropped 5 bases and J dropped 2 bases, with 6 bases sitting between them. Written as DNA, the CDR3 is TGTGCCAGCAGCCCTCAAAACACTGAAGCTTTCTTT. It codes for CASSPQNTEAFF.

The rearrangement uses TRBV4-3 and TRBJ1-6; 7 bases align to TRBD1. Germline V CDR1 and CDR2: LGHNA, YSLEER. V dropped 6 bases and J dropped 10; count of bases not matched to a gene: 6. The CDR3 loop spans 13 amino acids. In DNA form, the CDR3 reads TGCGCCAGCAGTTGGACAGGCGACTCACCCCTCCACTTT. Its protein is CASSWTGDSPLHF.

The chain couples TRBV6-5 to TRBJ1-4; D is unclear. Trimming removed 5 bases at V and 4 bases at J, with 11 bases between. CDR1 and CDR2 (germline): MNHEY, SVGAGI. The CDR3 covers 14 residues. In DNA form, the CDR3 reads TGTGCCAGCAGTAGATCCTATCGTAATGAAAAACTGTTTTTT. This codes for CASSRSYRNEKLFF.

The chain joins TRBV27 to TRBJ1-2; the D gene is possibly TRBD1 (6 bases). The CDR3 is 13 residues long. Trimming cost V 5 bases and J 6 bases, with 13 bases left between them. Germline CDR1 is MNHEY and CDR2 is SMNVEV (reference sequence). CDR3 residues: CASSPDSAHGYTF. DNA for the CDR3: TGTGCCAGCAGTCCGGACAGCGCCCATGGCTACACCTTC.

CDR3 residues: CASGLIGGYEQYF. In DNA form, the CDR3 reads TGTGCTAGTGGTTTGATAGGGGGATACGAGCAGTACTTC. V gene TRBV12-5 combines with J gene TRBJ2-7; perhaps TRBD1 as D (6 bases). V was cut by 2 bases and J by 4 bases, with 9 bases left in between. The CDR3 spans 13 residues. Germline CDR1 and CDR2: LGHNT and FRNRAP.

This clone was counted once. V gene TRBV7-2 combines with J gene TRBJ2-2; TRBD2 matches 12 bases. This CDR3 has 15 residues. Germline CDR1 SGHTA, CDR2 FQGNSA. Trimming cost V 5 bases and J 7 bases; bases outside gene matches: 5. CDR3 nucleotides: TGTGCCAGCAGCCCTAGCGGGGGGGTTGGCGGGGAGCTGTTTTTT. The encoded protein is CASSPSGGVGGELFF.

V usage is TRBV2 and J usage is TRBJ1-6; a possible D gene is TRBD1 (6 bases). This CDR3 is built from 15 residues. In germline, CDR1 is SNHLY, CDR2 FYNNEI. With 2 bases removed from V and 9 bases from J, the gap between germline ends came to 14 bases. The CDR3 DNA reads as TGTGCCAGCAGTGAATTAGGGGGGCCGAGTTCACCCCTCCACTTT. Its protein product is CASSELGGPSSPLHF.

The chain employs TRBV6-2 or TRBV6-3 and TRBJ2-7; TRBD2 aligns across 9 bases. There are 14 residues in the CDR3. Trimming removed 6 bases from V and 2 bases from J; junction bases left unmatched: 5. The germline V gene encodes CDR1 MNHEY and CDR2 SVGEGT. The CDR3 protein is CASSQAGGPYEQYF. In DNA, the CDR3 is TGTGCCAGCAGCCAAGCGGGGGGCCCCTACGAGCAGTACTTC.

The chain employs TRBV18 and TRBJ1-1; D gene uncertain. Germline V gene sequence: CDR1 KGHSH, CDR2 LQKENI. This CDR3 has 14 amino acids. V was trimmed by 1 base and J by 0 bases, leaving 6 bases between them. CDR3 residues: CASSPRRMNTEAFF. In DNA, the CDR3 is TGTGCCAGCTCACCACGACGGATGAACACTGAAGCTTTCTTT.

The genes are TRBV6-6 and TRBJ1-2, with D unresolved. This CDR3 region has 12 residues. Looked up from germline, CDR1 is MNHNY and CDR2 is SVGAGI (reference sequence). The ends were cut back, 5 bases at V and 8 bases at J, with 12 bases in the middle. CDR3 nucleotides: TGTGCCAGCAGTCCGGAACCCCGGGGCTACACCTTC. It is translated as CASSPEPRGYTF.

This clone appeared a few times. V is TRBV11-3 and J is TRBJ2-7; possible D gene TRBD2, 5 bases. The V and J ends lost 1 base and 5 bases respectively, with 9 bases between them. The germline V gene encodes CDR1 SGHNT and CDR2 YENEEA. CDR3 length: 13 residues. In DNA, the CDR3 is TGTGCCAGCAGCTTAGGGCACGGGAACGAGCAGTACTTC. Translating it yields CASSLGHGNEQYF.

The V gene is TRBV5-1, the J gene TRBJ2-1, with TRBD2 matching 8 bases. Per germline, CDR1 SGHRS and CDR2 YFSETQ. The length of the CDR3 is 15 residues. V trimming: 2 bases; J trimming: 4 bases; junction bases outside the gene matches: 5. CDR3 loop: CASSFSGDPYNEQFF. Written as DNA, the CDR3 is TGCGCCAGCAGCTTTAGCGGGGACCCTTACAATGAGCAGTTCTTC.

The rearrangement links TRBV7-2 to TRBJ2-1; 10 nucleotides line up with TRBD2. The germline V gene encodes CDR1 SGHTA and CDR2 FQGNSA. The CDR3 loop spans 15 amino acids. V was clipped by 2 bases and J by 2 bases; unmatched bases: 0. This CDR3 is CASSLSGGAYNEQFF. The CDR3 DNA reads TGTGCCAGCAGCTTAAGCGGGGGGGCCTACAATGAGCAGTTCTTC.

The count of this clone is one. This chain connects TRBV19 to TRBJ1-2; D is ambiguous. This CDR3 is 12 amino acids long. CDR1 and CDR2 (germline): LNHDA, SQIVND (reference sequence). The V end was cut by 5 bases, the J end by 7 bases, with 11 bases between. The CDR3 DNA is TGTGCCAGTAGTCTAGTAATGGGTGGCTACACCTTC. This sequence encodes CASSLVMGGYTF.

The V call is TRBV19, the J call TRBJ1-6; 9 nucleotides line up with TRBD1. V lost 6 bases and J lost 7; bases outside the gene matches: 4. Germline V gives CDR1 LNHDA, CDR2 SQIVND (reference sequence). This CDR3 spans 14 amino acids. For the CDR3, the DNA is TGTGCCAGTAGGCCGGGACAGGGAAATTCACCCCTCCACTTT. Amino acid sequence: CASRPGQGNSPLHF.

The genes are TRBV3-1 (or the pseudogene TRBV3-2) and TRBJ2-7; no reliable D call. The CDR3 runs 13 residues. The germline V and J ends were trimmed by 3 bases and 6 bases, with 12 bases remaining between them. Germline V gene lookup returns CDR1 LGHDT and CDR2 YNNKEL (reference sequence). The CDR3 DNA follows: TGTGCCAGCAGCCATGTGACGGGCCTCGAGCAGTACTTC. This sequence encodes CASSHVTGLEQYF.

V and J are TRBV2 and TRBJ2-1; TRBD1 agrees at 10 bases. V dropped 2 bases and J dropped 4; count of bases not matched to a gene: 8. CDR1 is SNHLY, CDR2 FYNNEI, per germline. This CDR3 has 17 residues. The DNA of the CDR3 is TGTGCCAGCAGTGAATTATCGGGGACAGGGGCGTACAATGAGCAGTTCTTC. This sequence encodes CASSELSGTGAYNEQFF.

The rearrangement uses TRBV5-6 and TRBJ1-2; 8 bases are shared with TRBD1. This CDR3 is built from 15 residues. V lost 2 bases and J lost 7; bases outside the gene matches: 10. Germline assignment: CDR1 SGHDT and CDR2 YYEEEE. The CDR3 region is CASSFTSGGLGGYTF. CDR3 coding DNA: TGTGCCAGCAGCTTTACGTCAGGGGGCTTGGGTGGCTACACCTTC.

The rearrangement links TRBV7-6 to TRBJ2-7; D might be TRBD1 (6 bases). Per the germline V gene, CDR1 is SGHVS and CDR2 is FNYEAQ. V lost 0 bases and J lost 5, with 14 bases in between. This CDR3 spans 15 amino acids. This CDR3 reads CASSLAPDSSHEQYF. The CDR3 DNA sequence: TGTGCCAGCAGCTTAGCACCGGACAGCTCTCACGAGCAGTACTTC.

The chain links TRBV7-6 to TRBJ2-3; tentative D call: TRBD2 (6 bases). Germline CDR1 SGHVS, CDR2 FNYEAQ. This CDR3 is built from 14 residues. V lost 3 bases and J 0 bases, leaving 7 bases between the germline ends. CDR3 amino acids: CASSLGLSTDTQYF. CDR3 in DNA: TGTGCCAGCAGCTTGGGACTTAGCACAGATACGCAGTATTTT.

The rearrangement uses TRBV6-1 and TRBJ1-1; 10 positions match TRBD1. From germline, CDR1 is MNHNS and CDR2 SASEGT. This CDR3 has 15 residues. V lost 0 bases, J lost 5 bases, and 3 bases stayed unmatched. The chain's CDR3 is CASSEAGQGRTEAFF. In nucleotides, the CDR3 is TGTGCCAGCAGTGAAGCGGGACAGGGGAGAACTGAAGCTTTCTTT.

This clone was seen ten or more times. The V gene is TRBV7-9, the J gene TRBJ1-1, with TRBD1 matching 10 bases. This CDR3 spans 14 amino acids. J was trimmed by 9 bases and V by 4 bases; bases with no gene match: 8. Germline loops: CDR1 SEHNR, CDR2 FQNEAQ (reference sequence). The CDR3 nucleotides read TGTGCCAGCAGCTCCCGGGACAGGGGCGGGCAAGCTTTCTTT. Protein product: CASSSRDRGGQAFF.

The chain's CDR3 is CSVGGQLRDTEAFF. The CDR3, as DNA: TGCAGCGTGGGCGGACAGTTACGGGACACTGAAGCTTTCTTT. V gene TRBV29-1 combines with J gene TRBJ1-1, with D perhaps TRBD1 (6 bases). CDR1 is SQVTM and CDR2 is ANQGSEA in the germline V gene. Between the trimmed V and J ends, which lost 6 bases and 3 bases, there was a span of 17 bases. The CDR3 runs to 14 residues.

V usage is TRBV30 and J usage is TRBJ1-6; no clear D gene. With 0 bases removed from V and 0 bases from J, the gap between germline ends came to 12 bases. CDR1 and CDR2 from the germline V gene are GTSNPN and SVGIG (reference sequence). CDR3 size: 17 residues. The CDR3 region has the DNA TGTGCCTGGAGTGTTAGTTATGGGAGCTCCTATAATTCACCCCTCCACTTT. Translating it yields CAWSVSYGSSYNSPLHF.

This chain links TRBV2 with TRBJ2-7, with no clear D. V lost 8 bases and J lost 3, with 11 bases in between. Germline CDR1 reads SNHLY; CDR2 reads FYNNEI. CDR3 length: 12 amino acids. The CDR3 sequence: CASPTPDYEQYF. The CDR3 nucleotides are TGTGCCAGCCCCACCCCGGACTACGAGCAGTACTTC. The full variable domain, with the rest looked up from reference TRBV2 and TRBJ2-7, is EPEVTQTPSHQVTQMGQEVILRCVPISNHLYFYWYRQILGQKVEFLVSFYNNEISEKSEIFDDQFSVERPDGSNFTLKIRSTKLEDSAMYFCASPTPDYEQYFGPGTRLTVT.

The genes are TRBV18 and TRBJ2-3; D may be TRBD2 (6 bases). Germline V gene lookup returns CDR1 KGHSH and CDR2 LQKENI. The CDR3 loop spans 15 amino acids. V lost 6 bases and J 4 bases, leaving 17 bases between the germline ends. This CDR3 reads CASSPGAGRSDTQYF. The CDR3 region has the DNA TGTGCCAGCTCCCCGGGCGCGGGACGATCAGATACGCAGTATTTT.

This clone was observed a handful of times. Here the CDR3 DNA reads TGTGCCAGCAGCCAAGATAGGAGGAGCTCCTACGAGCAGTACTTC. Protein: CASSQDRRSSYEQYF. This sequence joins TRBV14 and TRBJ2-7; D is possibly TRBD2 (5 bases). The CDR3 has 15 amino acids. Germline assignment: CDR1 SGHDN and CDR2 FVKESK. The V end was cut by 0 bases, the J end by 0 bases, with 9 bases between.

This chain links TRBV7-3 with TRBJ2-5; D is possibly TRBD1 or TRBD2 (6 bases each). The CDR3 consists of 15 residues. CDR1 and CDR2 (germline): SGHTA, FQGTGA. V was shortened by 2 bases and J by 5 bases, with 15 bases between the two germline ends. CDR3 DNA sequence: TGTGCCAGCAGCTTAGGGGAGGCAGGGGTGGAGACCCAGTACTTC. It is translated as CASSLGEAGVETQYF.